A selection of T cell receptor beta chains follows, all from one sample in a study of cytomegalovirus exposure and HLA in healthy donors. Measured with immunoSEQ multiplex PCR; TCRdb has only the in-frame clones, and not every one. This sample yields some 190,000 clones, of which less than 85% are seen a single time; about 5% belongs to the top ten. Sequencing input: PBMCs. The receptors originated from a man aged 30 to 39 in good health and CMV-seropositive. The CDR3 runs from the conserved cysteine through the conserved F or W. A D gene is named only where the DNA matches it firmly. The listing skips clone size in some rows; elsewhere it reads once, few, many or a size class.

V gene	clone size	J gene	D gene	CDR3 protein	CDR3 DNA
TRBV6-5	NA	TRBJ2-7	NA	CASSLRSRSEQYF	TGTGCCAGCAGTTTGAGGTCGAGAAGCGAGCAGTACTTC
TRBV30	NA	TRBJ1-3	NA	CAGGDGNTIYF	TGTGCCGGGGGCGACGGAAACACCATATATTTT
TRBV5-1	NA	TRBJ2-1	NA	CASGLGGARNEQFF	TGCGCCAGCGGCTTAGGGGGGGCTCGGAATGAGCAGTTCTTC
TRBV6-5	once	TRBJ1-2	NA	CASSYSTSGGYGYTF	TGTGCCAGCAGTTACTCGACTTCGGGTGGCTATGGCTACACCTTC
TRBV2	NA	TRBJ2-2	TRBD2	CASRELAATGELFF	TGTGCCAGCAGGGAACTAGCGGCCACCGGGGAGCTGTTTTTT
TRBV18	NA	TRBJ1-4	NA	CASSPREGNEKLFF	TGTGCCAGCTCACCACGGGAGGGGAATGAAAAACTGTTTTTT
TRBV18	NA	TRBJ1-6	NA	CASSNGDGGNSPLHF	TGTGCCAGCTCAAACGGAGACGGAGGTAATTCACCCCTCCACTTT
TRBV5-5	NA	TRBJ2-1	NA	CASSLGALNEQFF	TGTGCCAGCAGCTTGGGGGCCCTCAATGAGCAGTTCTTC
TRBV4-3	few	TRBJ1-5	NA	CASSQYVSQPQHF	TGCGCCAGCAGCCAATATGTTTCTCAGCCCCAGCATTTT
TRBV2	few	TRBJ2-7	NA	CASSEWGAYEQYF	TGTGCCAGCAGTGAATGGGGAGCCTACGAGCAGTACTTC
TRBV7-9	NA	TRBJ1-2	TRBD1	CSSSLAGQGSYGYTF	TGTTCCAGCAGCTTAGCCGGACAGGGCTCCTATGGCTACACCTTC
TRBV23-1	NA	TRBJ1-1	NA	CASSWTVHTEAFF	TGCGCCAGCAGTTGGACAGTTCACACTGAAGCTTTCTTT
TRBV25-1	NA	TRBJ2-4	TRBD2	CASSDPSSGSLNIQYF	TGTGCCAGCAGTGACCCGTCTAGCGGGAGCCTAAACATTCAGTACTTC
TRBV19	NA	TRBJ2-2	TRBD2	CATKSSGGALGELFF	TGTGCCACCAAGTCAAGCGGGGGGGCTCTAGGGGAGCTGTTTTTT
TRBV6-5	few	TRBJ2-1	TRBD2	CASRLAGGSYNEQFF	TGTGCCAGCAGATTAGCGGGGGGATCGTACAATGAGCAGTTCTTC
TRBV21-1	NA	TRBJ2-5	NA	CASSKTKGGGGEETQYF	TGTGCCAGCAGCAAAACGAAAGGTGGCGGGGGGGAAGAGACCCAGTACTTC
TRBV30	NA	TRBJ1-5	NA	CAWSVGDLGPQHF	TGTGCCTGGAGTGTAGGCGACCTAGGGCCCCAGCATTTT
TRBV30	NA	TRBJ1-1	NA	CAWIGGVSEAFF	TGTGCCTGGATAGGAGGGGTCAGTGAAGCTTTCTTT
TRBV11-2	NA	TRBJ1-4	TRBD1	CASSPLGTGAEKLFF	TGTGCCAGCAGCCCCCTAGGGACAGGGGCTGAAAAACTGTTTTTT
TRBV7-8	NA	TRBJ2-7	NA	CASSPTYEQYF	TGTGCCAGCAGCCCAACCTACGAGCAGTACTTC
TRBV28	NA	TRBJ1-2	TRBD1	CASSFGTGDGYTF	TGTGCCAGCAGTTTCGGGACAGGGGATGGCTACACCTTC
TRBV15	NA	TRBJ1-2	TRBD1	CATSGQGRGGYTF	TGTGCCACCAGCGGACAGGGACGGGGAGGCTACACCTTC
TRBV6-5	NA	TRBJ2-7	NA	CASSYGDSPGEQYF	TGTGCCAGCAGTTACGGGGACTCCCCCGGCGAGCAGTACTTC
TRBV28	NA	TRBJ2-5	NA	CATRQGFKTQYF	TGTGCCACCCGGCAGGGGTTCAAGACCCAGTACTTC
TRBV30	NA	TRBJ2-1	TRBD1	CAWSVDRVRRNEQFF	TGTGCCTGGAGTGTAGACAGGGTGAGACGCAATGAGCAGTTCTTC
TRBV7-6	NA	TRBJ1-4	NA	CASSLYLAGGDNEKLFF	TGTGCCAGCAGCTTATATTTGGCGGGCGGGGATAATGAAAAACTGTTTTTT
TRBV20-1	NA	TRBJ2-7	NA	CSAQRAYEQYF	TGCAGTGCTCAACGAGCGTACGAGCAGTACTTC
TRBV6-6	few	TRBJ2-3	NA	CASSYSEGTQYF	TGTGCCAGCAGTTACTCGGAGGGTACGCAGTATTTT
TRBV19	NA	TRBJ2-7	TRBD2	CASSPRNRLAGVYEQYF	TGTGCCAGTAGTCCTCGGAACCGACTAGCGGGCGTCTACGAGCAGTACTTC
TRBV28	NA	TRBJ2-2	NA	CATPASTANTGELFF	TGTGCCACACCCGCGTCGACTGCGAACACCGGGGAGCTGTTTTTT
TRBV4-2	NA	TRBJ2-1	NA	CASSQDSWSSYNEQFF	TGTGCCAGCAGCCAAGATTCGTGGAGCTCCTACAATGAGCAGTTCTTC
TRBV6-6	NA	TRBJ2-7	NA	CASTPWRQGTYEQYF	TGTGCCAGCACCCCCTGGAGGCAGGGGACCTACGAGCAGTACTTC
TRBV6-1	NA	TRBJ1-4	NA	CASRHNDRANEKLFF	TGTGCCAGCAGACATAACGACAGAGCAAATGAAAAACTGTTTTTT
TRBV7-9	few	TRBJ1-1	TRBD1	CSSSFTGGTEAFF	TGTTCCAGCAGCTTCACAGGGGGCACTGAAGCTTTCTTT